The 5 T cell receptor beta chains below come from one sample, sequenced in a study of cytomegalovirus exposure and HLA in healthy donors. The data were produced by immunoSEQ multiplex PCR, yet TCRdb's version contains in-frame clones alone and is incomplete. Of some 230,000 clones listed, 75% to 95% were seen once; the top ten hold 1% to 1.2%. Sequenced input: PBMCs. The receptors derive from a woman under 30 in good health and CMV-seronegative.

This clone has a handful of counts. This chain connects TRBV5-6 to TRBJ2-7, with a weak D call TRBD2 (6 bases). Germline values: CDR1 SGHDT, CDR2 YYEEEE. This CDR3 has 13 residues. Deletions cut 4 bases from V and 2 bases from J, with 10 bases between. In DNA form, the CDR3 reads TGTGCCAGCAGCCACTCGGGAGCCTACGAGCAGTACTTC. Its protein is CASSHSGAYEQYF.

The J gene is TRBJ2-5, the V gene TRBV28, with TRBD2 as a possible D gene (6 bases). Per germline, CDR1 MDHEN and CDR2 SYDVKM. V was clipped by 3 bases and J by 4 bases, with 15 bases between them. CDR3 length: 15 amino acids. In nucleotides, the CDR3 is TGTGCCAGCAGTTTCCCGGGGGTCGGTCTAGAGACCCAGTACTTC. This gives the protein CASSFPGVGLETQYF.

The genes are TRBV5-1 and TRBJ1-1; TRBD1 matches 7 bases. This CDR3 is 14 amino acids long. The germline gives CDR1 SGHRS, CDR2 YFSETQ. V gave up 1 base and J gave up 9 bases; unmatched junction bases: 9. The CDR3 here is CASSLTGDTEKAFF. The CDR3 DNA sequence: TGCGCCAGCAGCTTGACAGGGGATACGGAGAAAGCTTTCTTT.

The CDR3, as DNA: TGTGCCAGCAGTTCCATAGCGGGAGGGCTAAACTACAATGAGCAGTTCTTC. This codes for CASSSIAGGLNYNEQFF. V and J are TRBV27 and TRBJ2-1, with 11 bases matching TRBD2. With 4 bases clipped from V and 3 bases from J, the junction kept 8 bases outside the gene matches. Germline V lookup: CDR1 MNHEY, CDR2 SMNVEV (reference sequence). The CDR3 has 17 amino acids.

The chain couples TRBV10-1 to TRBJ2-5, with D maybe TRBD2 (6 bases). Trimming shortened V by 2 bases and J by 5 bases, and 15 bases separated the two germline ends. Germline-derived CDR1 and CDR2 are WNHNN and SYGVQD (reference sequence). There are 15 residues in the CDR3. CDR3 bases: TGCGCCAGCAGTGAGGTGGGGGGAATTTGGGAGACCCAGTACTTC. It translates to CASSEVGGIWETQYF.